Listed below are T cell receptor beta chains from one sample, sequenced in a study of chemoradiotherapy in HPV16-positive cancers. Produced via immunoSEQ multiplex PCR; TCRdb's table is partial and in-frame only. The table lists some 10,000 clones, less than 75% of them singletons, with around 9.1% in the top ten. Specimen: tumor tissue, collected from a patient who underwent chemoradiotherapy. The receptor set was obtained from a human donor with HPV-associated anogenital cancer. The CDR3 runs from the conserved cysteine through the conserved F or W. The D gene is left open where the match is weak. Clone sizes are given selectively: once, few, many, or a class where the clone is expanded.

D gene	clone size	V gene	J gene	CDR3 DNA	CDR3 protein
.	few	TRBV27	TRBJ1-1	TGTGCCAGCAGTCAAGACAACTTTAACACTGAAGCTTTCTTT	CASSQDNFNTEAFF
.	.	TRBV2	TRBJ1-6	TGTGCCAGGGCGGCAGGACGGACGAATTCACCCCTCCACTTT	CARAAGRTNSPLHF
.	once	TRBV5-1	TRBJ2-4	TGCGCCAGCAGCTTGGACGCATTCCGGGGCAAAAACATTCAGTACTTC	CASSLDAFRGKNIQYF
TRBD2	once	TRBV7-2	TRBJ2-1	TGTGCCAGCAGCTTAGCCTTGAGCGGGGGTTTTAATGAGCAGTTCTTC	CASSLALSGGFNEQFF
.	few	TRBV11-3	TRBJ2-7	TGTGCCAGCAGCTTACGGGACAACTACGAGCAGTACTTC	CASSLRDNYEQYF
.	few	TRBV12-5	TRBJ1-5	TGTGCTAGTGGTTCGACAGGCCCCGGGGATCAGCCCCAGCATTTT	CASGSTGPGDQPQHF
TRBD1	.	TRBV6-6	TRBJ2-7	TGTGCCAGCAGTCTGGCGGGGACAGGGGCTACCTGGGACTTC	CASSLAGTGATWDF
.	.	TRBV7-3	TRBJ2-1	TGTGCCAGCAGCCTCGCTAGTGGGGCGGCCTCCTACAATGAGCAGTTCTTC	CASSLASGAASYNEQFF
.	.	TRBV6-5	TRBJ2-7	TGTGCCAGCAGTCATGGGGGCGAGCAGTACTTC	CASSHGGEQYF
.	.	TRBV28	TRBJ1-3	TGTGCCAGCAGTACCTACGGGGGTGGCTGGAACATCGCCGGAAACACCATATATTTT	CASSTYGGGWNIAGNTIYF
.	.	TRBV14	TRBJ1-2	TGTGCCAGCAGCCGGGCAGAATGGGTCTATGGCTACACCTTC	CASSRAEWVYGYTF
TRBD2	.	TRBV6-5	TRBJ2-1	TGTGCCAGCAGCCAGACTAGCGGGACCTACAATGAGCAGTTCTTC	CASSQTSGTYNEQFF
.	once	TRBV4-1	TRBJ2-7	TGCGCCAGCAGCCAAGATCCAGGCCCCTACGAGCAGTACTTC	CASSQDPGPYEQYF
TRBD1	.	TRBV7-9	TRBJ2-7	TGTGCCAGCAGACAGGGGTCCCGCGAGCAGTACTTC	CASRQGSREQYF
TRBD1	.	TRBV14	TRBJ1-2	TGTGCCAGCAGCCGGCAGGGGGAGCATGGCTACACCTTC	CASSRQGEHGYTF
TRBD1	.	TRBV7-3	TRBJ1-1	TGTGCCAGCAGCCCCAGGGGGCTCACTGAAGCTTTCTTT	CASSPRGLTEAFF
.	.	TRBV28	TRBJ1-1	TGTGCCAGCAGTGGTACAGGGCGTGAAGCTTTCTTT	CASSGTGREAFF
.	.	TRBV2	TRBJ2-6	TGTGCCAGCAGGAGGGTCTCTGGGGCCAACGTCCTGACTTTC	CASRRVSGANVLTF
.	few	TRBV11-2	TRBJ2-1	TGTGCCAGCAGCTTTGGAGGATATGAGCAGTTCTTC	CASSFGGYEQFF
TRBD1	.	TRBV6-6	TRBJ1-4	TGTGCCAGCAGTGAGGGACAGGACGGGCGGGAAAAACTGTTTTTT	CASSEGQDGREKLFF
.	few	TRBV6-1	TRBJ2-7	TGTGCCAGCAGTGGGGGGGGCCTATCCTACGAGCAGTACTTC	CASSGGGLSYEQYF
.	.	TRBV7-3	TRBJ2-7	TGTGCCAGCAGCTTAAATCCGGGCATCACCTACGAGCAGTACTTC	CASSLNPGITYEQYF
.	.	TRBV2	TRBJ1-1	TGTGCCAGCATGGGCATGGGCACTGAAGCTTTCTTT	CASMGMGTEAFF
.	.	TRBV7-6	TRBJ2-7	TGTGCCAGCAGCTTAGCGGGGGAGCTTAACGAGCAGTACTTC	CASSLAGELNEQYF
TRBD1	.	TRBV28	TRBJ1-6	TGTGCCAGCAGATACAAGACAGGGGGCGGTAATTCACCCCTCCACTTT	CASRYKTGGGNSPLHF
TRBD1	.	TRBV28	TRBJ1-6	TGTGCCAGCAGTTTGGGGCAGGGGGCGCCAAGGGGACCCCTCCACTTT	CASSLGQGAPRGPLHF
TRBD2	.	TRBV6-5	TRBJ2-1	TGTGCCAGCAGTCCGACTAGCCGGGATGAGCAGTTCTTC	CASSPTSRDEQFF
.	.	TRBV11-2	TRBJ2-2	TGTGCCAGCAGCTTAGATTATAGTACCGGGGAGCTGTTTTTT	CASSLDYSTGELFF
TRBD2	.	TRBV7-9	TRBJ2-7	TGTGCCAGCAGCACCACCCTCGGCGGGAGCTCTTCCAAGCAGTACTTC	CASSTTLGGSSSKQYF
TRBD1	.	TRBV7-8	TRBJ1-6	TGTGCCAGCAGCTTAGGGCCCAGGGGGTCGGTGTCACCCCTCCACTTT	CASSLGPRGSVSPLHF
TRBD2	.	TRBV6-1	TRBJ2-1	TGTGCCAGCAGTGTGACTAGCGGGGAATACAATGAGCAGTTCTTC	CASSVTSGEYNEQFF
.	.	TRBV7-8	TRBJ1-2	TGTGCCAGCAGCCTACTGAGAATATCAACAGCTAGATTATTTAACTATGGCTACACCTTC	CASSLLRISTARLFNYGYTF
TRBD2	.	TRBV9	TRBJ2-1	TGTGCCAGCAGCGTCGCAATCGGGAGGCTCTACAATGAGCAGTTCTTC	CASSVAIGRLYNEQFF
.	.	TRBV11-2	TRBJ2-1	TGTGCCAGCAGCCCCCCCGGACGGGAGTGGGATGAGCAGTTCTTC	CASSPPGREWDEQFF
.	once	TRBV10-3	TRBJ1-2	TGTGCCATCGGAAAGGGCCCAGGTGGCTACACCTTC	CAIGKGPGGYTF
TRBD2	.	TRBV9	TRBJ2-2	TGTGCCAGCAGCGTAGTACTAGCGGGGCTCACCGGGGAGCTGTTTTTT	CASSVVLAGLTGELFF
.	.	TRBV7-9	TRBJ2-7	TGTGCCAGCAGTCCCATGGGGGGCGAGGACGAGCAGTACTTC	CASSPMGGEDEQYF
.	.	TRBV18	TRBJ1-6	TGTGCCAGCTCACCATCAGGGGCCGGGTCACCCCTCCACTTT	CASSPSGAGSPLHF
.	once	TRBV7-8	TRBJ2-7	TGTGCCAGCAGCTTACGGGCCCGGGACTACGAGCAGTACTTC	CASSLRARDYEQYF
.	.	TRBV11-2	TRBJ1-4	TGTGCCAGCAGCGTGGGGGAGGCGGGGGAAAAACTGTTTTTT	CASSVGEAGEKLFF
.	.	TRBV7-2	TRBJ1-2	TGTGCCAGCAGCTTAGCTGGCGAAGGCTATGGCTACACCTTC	CASSLAGEGYGYTF
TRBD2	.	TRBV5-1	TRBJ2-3	TGCGCCAGCTCCCGGGGGGAAGCAGATACGCAGTATTTT	CASSRGEADTQYF
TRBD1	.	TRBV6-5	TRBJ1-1	TGTGCCAGCAGTTCCACGACAGGGGCGTACACTGAAGCTTTCTTT	CASSSTTGAYTEAFF
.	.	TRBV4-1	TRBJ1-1	TGCGCCAGCAGCCCCTCTCGGGGGGGCACTGAAGCTTTCTTT	CASSPSRGGTEAFF
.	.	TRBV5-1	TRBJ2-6	TGCGCCAGCAGCTTGGCCGGGGGGCCGAACTCTGGGGCCAACGTCCTGACTTTC	CASSLAGGPNSGANVLTF
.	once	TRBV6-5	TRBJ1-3	TGTGCCAGCAGCCAGACAGACTCTGGAAACACCATATATTTT	CASSQTDSGNTIYF
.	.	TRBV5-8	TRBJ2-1	TGTGCCAGCAGCATGGGACTTCACCAAGTAAATGAGCAGTTCTTC	CASSMGLHQVNEQFF
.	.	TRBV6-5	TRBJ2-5	TGTGCCAGCAGTTTAACAGGGACGGGCCAAGAGACCCAGTACTTC	CASSLTGTGQETQYF
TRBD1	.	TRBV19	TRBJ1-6	TGTGCCAGTAGTAAAGACAGGGAGGGTAGGTCACCCCTCCACTTT	CASSKDREGRSPLHF